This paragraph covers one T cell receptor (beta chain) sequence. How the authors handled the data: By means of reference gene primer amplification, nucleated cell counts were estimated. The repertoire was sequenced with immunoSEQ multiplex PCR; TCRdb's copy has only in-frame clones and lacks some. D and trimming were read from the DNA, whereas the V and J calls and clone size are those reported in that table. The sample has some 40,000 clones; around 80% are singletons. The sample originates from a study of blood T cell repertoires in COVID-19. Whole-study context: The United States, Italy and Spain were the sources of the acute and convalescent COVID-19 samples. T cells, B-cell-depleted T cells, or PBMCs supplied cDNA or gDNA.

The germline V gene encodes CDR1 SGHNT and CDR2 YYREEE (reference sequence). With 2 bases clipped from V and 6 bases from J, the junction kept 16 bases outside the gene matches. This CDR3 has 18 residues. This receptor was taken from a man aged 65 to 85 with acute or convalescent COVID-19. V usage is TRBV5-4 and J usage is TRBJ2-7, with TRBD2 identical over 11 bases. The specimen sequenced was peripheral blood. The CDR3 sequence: CASSFEELAGERGREQYF. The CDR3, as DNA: TGTGCCAGCAGCTTCGAGGAACTAGCGGGGGAAAGAGGGCGCGAGCAGTACTTC.